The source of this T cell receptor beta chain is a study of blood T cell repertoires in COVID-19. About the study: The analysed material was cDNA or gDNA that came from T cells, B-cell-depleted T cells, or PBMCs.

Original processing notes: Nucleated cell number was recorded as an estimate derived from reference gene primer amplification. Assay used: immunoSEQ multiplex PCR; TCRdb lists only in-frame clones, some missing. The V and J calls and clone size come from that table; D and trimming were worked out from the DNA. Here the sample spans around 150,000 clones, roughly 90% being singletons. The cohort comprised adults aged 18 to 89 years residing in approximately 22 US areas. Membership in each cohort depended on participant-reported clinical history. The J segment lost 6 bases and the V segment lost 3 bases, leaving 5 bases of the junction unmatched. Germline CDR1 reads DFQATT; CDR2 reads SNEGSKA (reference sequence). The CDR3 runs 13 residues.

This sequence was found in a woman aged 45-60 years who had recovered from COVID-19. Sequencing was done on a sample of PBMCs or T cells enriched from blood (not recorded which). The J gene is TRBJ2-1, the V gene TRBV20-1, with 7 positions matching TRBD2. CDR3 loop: CSASWTRSNEQFF. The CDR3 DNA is TGCAGTGCTAGTTGGACTAGAAGCAATGAGCAGTTCTTC.